The sequence of this T cell receptor (beta chain) was determined in a study of molecular identifiers for immune sequencing clone quantification. The study, taken as a whole, reports: Clones with over 20 RNA copies captured over 98% of effector molecules but under 1% of naive ones. About a million naive cells reportedly did not prevent detection of spiked Jurkat TCR RNA from one cell.

TCRdb reprocessed the PCR reads with MiXCR, giving one entry per CDR3 protein. Of under 600,000 distinct CDR3 sequences in the sample, about a quarter are singletons; the top ten hold approximately 0.76%. This clonotype was detected only a few times. The target antigen is unknown. Naive CD8 T cells, phenotype CD8+CD4-CCR7+CD45RA+, were sorted. Trimming took 0 bases from V and 5 from J, leaving 19 bases between them. The CDR3 has 17 residues. CDR1 and CDR2 (germline): LGHDT, YNNKEL (reference sequence). Sequenced material: naive CD8+ T cells from blood, with Jurkat cell RNA spiked in. Noted subset: FACS-sorted CD8+CD4-CCR7+CD45RA+ naive T cells. The chain joins TRBV3-1 to TRBJ2-5, with D perhaps assigned TRBD1 or TRBD2 (5 bases each). The TCR originated in a human donor in good health. Some libraries in this study had Jurkat cell RNA spiked in. The CDR3 region is CASSQDGTGRLGETQYF. The CDR3 nucleotides are TGTGCCAGCAGCCAAGATGGGACGGGCCGCCTGGGGGAGACCCAGTACTTC.